The 13 T cell receptor beta chains listed next were all sequenced from one sample in a study of blood T cells in healthy people across ages. Primers used in a second PCR of roughly 7 to 12 cycles were a sample-barcoded 5' primer and a J-beta primer mix. Each CDR3 protein gets one entry after TCRdb re-called the 5' RACE reads with MiXCR. The data hold around 750,000 distinct CDR3 sequences, with 50% to 65% observed a single time. Sequenced input: blood. These receptors came from a man aged 80 or over in good health.

The chain is built from TRBV29-1 and TRBJ2-7; 8 positions agree with TRBD2. Germline CDR1 and CDR2: SQVTM and ANQGSEA. J gave up 4 bases and V 6 bases, and 8 bases lay outside the gene matches. The CDR3 runs 13 residues. The CDR3 bases are TGCAGCGTCCTTGTCGGGAGGGCGTACGAGCAGTACTTC. It codes for CSVLVGRAYEQYF.

The chain employs TRBV29-1 and TRBJ1-2; D gene ambiguous. The germline V gene has CDR1 SQVTM and CDR2 ANQGSEA. The germline V and J ends were trimmed by 0 bases and 6 bases, with 8 bases remaining between them. This CDR3 has 12 residues. The CDR3 nucleotides are TGCAGCGTTGAAGATCTCCGGGATGGCTACACCTTC. It encodes CSVEDLRDGYTF.

In its sample, this clonotype was seen once. The rearrangement joins TRBV10-3 to TRBJ1-5; D is ambiguous. V lost 11 bases and J 5 bases, leaving 13 bases between the germline ends. CDR3 size: 12 residues. Germline values: CDR1 ENHRY, CDR2 SYGVKD. As DNA, the CDR3 is TGTGCCGCTGGACCCCCCGATCAGCCCCAGCATTTT. Its protein product is CAAGPPDQPQHF.

The rearrangement links TRBV3-1 to TRBJ2-2; 9 positions match TRBD2. CDR1 and CDR2 from the germline V gene are LGHDT and YNNKEL (reference sequence). With 0 bases clipped from V and 5 bases from J, the junction kept 7 bases outside the gene matches. This CDR3 has 17 residues. As DNA, the CDR3 is TGTGCCAGCAGCCAAGATAAAGGGCTAGCGGGGACCGGGGAGCTGTTTTTT. The encoded protein is CASSQDKGLAGTGELFF.

This chain joins TRBV20-1 and TRBJ2-7; 9 bases align to TRBD2. Losses at the gene ends were 4 bases for V and 2 bases for J; bases not matched to a gene: 3. The CDR3 is 13 residues long. Germline values: CDR1 DFQATT, CDR2 SNEGSKA (reference sequence). CDR3 protein: CSAMGLAAYEQYF. The CDR3, as DNA: TGCAGTGCTATGGGACTAGCTGCCTACGAGCAGTACTTC.

This clonotype was counted a few times. The chain uses TRBV20-1 and TRBJ2-4; D is unresolved. Germline V lookup: CDR1 DFQATT, CDR2 SNEGSKA (reference sequence). Deletions cut 6 bases from V and 2 bases from J, with 17 bases between. The CDR3 runs to 15 residues. Here the CDR3 reads CSAAPSNTPKNIQYF. Here the CDR3 DNA reads TGCAGTGCCGCCCCCTCAAACACCCCCAAAAACATTCAGTACTTC.

V usage is TRBV27 and J usage is TRBJ1-2, with D perhaps TRBD1 (6 bases). Germline V gene lookup returns CDR1 MNHEY and CDR2 SMNVEV (reference sequence). The length of the CDR3 is 16 residues. V was shortened by 0 bases and J by 4 bases, with 15 bases between the two germline ends. The CDR3 reads CASSLSRGAGLYGYTF. The CDR3 nucleotides read TGTGCCAGCAGTTTATCCAGGGGCGCAGGTCTCTATGGCTACACCTTC.

This chain uses TRBV4-2 with TRBJ2-1, with TRBD2 identical over 11 bases. From germline, CDR1 is LGHNA and CDR2 YNFKEQ. V was pared by 0 bases and J by 4 bases, with 2 bases of the junction left unmatched. This CDR3 is built from 16 residues. CDR3 amino acids: CASSQEVAGGYNEQFF. In DNA, the CDR3 is TGTGCCAGCAGCCAAGAGGTAGCGGGAGGGTACAATGAGCAGTTCTTC.

The chain joins TRBV4-1 to TRBJ2-1; D unresolved. Germline V gene data show CDR1 as MGHRA and CDR2 as YSYEKL. This CDR3 spans 17 amino acids. The germline V and J ends were trimmed by 1 base and 0 bases, with 13 bases remaining between them. This chain's CDR3 is CASSQVALPVSYNEQFF. The CDR3 DNA reads as TGCGCCAGCAGCCAAGTTGCTTTGCCGGTCTCCTACAATGAGCAGTTCTTC.

Ten or more counts support this clonotype. The rearrangement joins TRBV28 to TRBJ2-5, with D perhaps being TRBD1 or TRBD2 (6 bases each). Between the trimmed V and J ends, which lost 6 bases and 2 bases, there was a span of 19 bases. This CDR3 region has 16 residues. CDR1 MDHEN and CDR2 SYDVKM come from the germline V gene. In DNA form, the CDR3 reads TGTGCCAGCAGCCCAAATAGGGGGGACAAACAAGAGACCCAGTACTTC. Its protein product is CASSPNRGDKQETQYF.

This clonotype showed up many times. The chain joins TRBV29-1 to TRBJ2-5, with TRBD1 matching over 8 bases. Germline CDR1 is SQVTM and CDR2 is ANQGSEA. J gave up 0 bases and V 1 base, and 13 bases lay outside the gene matches. The CDR3 runs to 18 residues. The CDR3 loop reads CSVEGPLGTGAYQETQYF. In DNA form, the CDR3 reads TGCAGCGTTGAAGGGCCCTTGGGGACAGGAGCGTACCAAGAGACCCAGTACTTC.

In its sample, this clonotype was seen once. The chain couples TRBV5-1 to TRBJ2-3; 13 nucleotides line up with TRBD2. The CDR3 contains 16 residues. The junction had 16 bases not matched to a gene; V was cut back by 4 bases and J by 14 bases. Germline-derived CDR1 and CDR2 are SGHRS and YFSETQ. The CDR3 DNA follows: TGCGCCAGCAGCCTGGGACTAGCGGGACAGCACAGATACGCGTATTTT. Encoded protein: CASSLGLAGQHRYAYF.

The chain couples TRBV9 to TRBJ2-1; D gene ambiguous. CDR1 and CDR2 from the germline V gene are SGDLS and YYNGEE. V was cut by 0 bases and J by 4 bases, with 14 bases left in between. The CDR3 length is 16 residues. This CDR3 reads CASSVAYLGPYNEQFF. Here the CDR3 DNA reads TGTGCCAGCAGCGTAGCGTACCTTGGACCTTACAATGAGCAGTTCTTC.